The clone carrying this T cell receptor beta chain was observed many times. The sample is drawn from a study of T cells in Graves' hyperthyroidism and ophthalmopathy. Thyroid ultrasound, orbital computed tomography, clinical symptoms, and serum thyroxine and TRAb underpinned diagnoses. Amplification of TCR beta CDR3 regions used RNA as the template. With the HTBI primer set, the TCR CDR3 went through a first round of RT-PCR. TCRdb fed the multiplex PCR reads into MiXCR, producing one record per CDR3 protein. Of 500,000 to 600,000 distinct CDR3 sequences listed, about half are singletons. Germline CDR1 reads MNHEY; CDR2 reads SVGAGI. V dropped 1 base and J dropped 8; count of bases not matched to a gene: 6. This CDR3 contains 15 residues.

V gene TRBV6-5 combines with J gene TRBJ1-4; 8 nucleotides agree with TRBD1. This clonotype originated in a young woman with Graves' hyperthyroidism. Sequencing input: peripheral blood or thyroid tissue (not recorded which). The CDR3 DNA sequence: TGTGCCAGCAGTTACTTCGGACAGGGAGGCGAAAAACTGTTTTTT. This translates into CASSYFGQGGEKLFF.